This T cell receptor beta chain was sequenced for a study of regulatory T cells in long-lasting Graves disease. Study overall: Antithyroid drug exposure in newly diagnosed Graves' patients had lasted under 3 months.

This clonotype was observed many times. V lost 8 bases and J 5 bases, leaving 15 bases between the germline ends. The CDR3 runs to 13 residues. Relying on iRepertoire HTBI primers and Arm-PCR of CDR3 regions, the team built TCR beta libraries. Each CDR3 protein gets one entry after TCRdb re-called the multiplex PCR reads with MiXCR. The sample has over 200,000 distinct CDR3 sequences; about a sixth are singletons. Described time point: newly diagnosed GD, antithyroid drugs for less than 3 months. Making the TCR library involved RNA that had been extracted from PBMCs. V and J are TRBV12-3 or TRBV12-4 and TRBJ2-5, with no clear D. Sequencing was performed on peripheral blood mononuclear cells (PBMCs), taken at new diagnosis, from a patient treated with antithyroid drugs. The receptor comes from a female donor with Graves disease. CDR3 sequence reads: CASLDGGEETQYF. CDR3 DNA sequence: TGTGCCAGCCTCGATGGTGGCGAGGAGACCCAGTACTTC.